This T cell receptor (beta chain) was captured in a study of blood T cell repertoires in COVID-19. Study information: Samples representing acute and convalescent COVID-19 were sourced from the United States, Italy and Spain. In each case, the material was cDNA or gDNA derived from T cells, B-cell-depleted T cells, or PBMCs.

This clone was seen a single time. As processed by the authors: Amplification from reference gene primers served as the basis for estimated nucleated cell counts. Using immunoSEQ multiplex PCR, the repertoire was profiled, and TCRdb retains in-frame clones only, with some absent. The D gene and trimming were derived from the DNA, and the V and J assignments and clone size from that table. The table lists 100,000 to 150,000 clones, roughly four fifths of them singletons. The CDR3 is 13 residues long. V was pared by 4 bases and J by 7 bases, with 13 bases between. Germline lookup yields CDR1 SEHNR and CDR2 FQNEAQ (reference sequence).

The clonotype was recovered from a man aged 55 to 70 with acute or convalescent COVID-19. The source material was peripheral blood. The chain links TRBV7-9 to TRBJ1-2; D possibly corresponds to TRBD1 (5 bases). The CDR3 loop is CASSSGSGPGYTF. The CDR3 region has the DNA TGTGCCAGCAGCTCCGGCTCAGGGCCTGGCTACACCTTC.